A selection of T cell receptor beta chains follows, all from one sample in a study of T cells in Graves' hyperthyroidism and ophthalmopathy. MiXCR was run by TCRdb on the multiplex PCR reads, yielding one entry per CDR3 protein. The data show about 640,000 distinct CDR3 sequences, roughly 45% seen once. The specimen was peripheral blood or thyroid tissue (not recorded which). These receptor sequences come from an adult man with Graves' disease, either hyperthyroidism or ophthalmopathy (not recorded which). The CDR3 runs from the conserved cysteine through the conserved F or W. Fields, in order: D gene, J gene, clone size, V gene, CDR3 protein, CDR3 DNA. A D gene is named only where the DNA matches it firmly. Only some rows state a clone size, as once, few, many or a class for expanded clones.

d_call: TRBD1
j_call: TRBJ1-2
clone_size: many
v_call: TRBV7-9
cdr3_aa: CASSFGTGSGHGYTF
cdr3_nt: TGTGCCAGCAGCTTTGGGACAGGTTCGGGGCATGGCTACACCTTC

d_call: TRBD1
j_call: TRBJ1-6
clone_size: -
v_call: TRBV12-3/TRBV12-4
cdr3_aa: CASSFGTGSSPLHF
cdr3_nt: TGTGCCAGCAGTTTTGGGACAGGGAGTTCACCCCTCCACTTT

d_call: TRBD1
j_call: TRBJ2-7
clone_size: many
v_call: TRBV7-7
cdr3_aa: CASSPGQASSYEQYF
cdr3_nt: TGTGCTAGCAGCCCGGGACAGGCCAGCTCCTACGAGCAGTACTTC

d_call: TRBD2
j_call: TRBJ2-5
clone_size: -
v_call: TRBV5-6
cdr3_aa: CASSEAGAPQETQYF
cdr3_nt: TGTGCCAGCAGCGAAGCGGGGGCCCCTCAAGAGACCCAGTACTTC

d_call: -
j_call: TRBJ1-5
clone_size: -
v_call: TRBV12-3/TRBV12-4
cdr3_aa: CASRWGRGLDSNQPQHF
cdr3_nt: TGTGCCAGCAGGTGGGGCAGGGGACTTGATAGCAATCAGCCCCAGCATTTT

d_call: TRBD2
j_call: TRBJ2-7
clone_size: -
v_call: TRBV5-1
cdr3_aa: CASSQATSGYEQYF
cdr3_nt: TGCGCCAGCAGCCAAGCCACTAGCGGCTACGAGCAGTACTTC

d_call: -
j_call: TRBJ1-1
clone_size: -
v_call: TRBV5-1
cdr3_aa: CASSLYGPTGHTEAFF
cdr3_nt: TGCGCCAGCAGCTTGTATGGCCCGACAGGCCACACTGAAGCTTTCTTT

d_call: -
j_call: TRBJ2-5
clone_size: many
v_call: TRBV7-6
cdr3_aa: CASSQAVETQYF
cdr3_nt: TGTGCCAGCAGCCAAGCAGTCGAGACCCAGTACTTC

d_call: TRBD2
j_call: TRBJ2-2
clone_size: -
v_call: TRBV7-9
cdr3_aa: CASSNTRRSSGGDTGELFF
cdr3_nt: TGTGCCAGCAGCAACACCCGGCGGTCTAGCGGGGGAGACACCGGGGAGCTGTTTTTT

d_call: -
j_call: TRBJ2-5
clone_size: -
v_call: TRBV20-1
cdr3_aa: CSARDLRVSGETQYF
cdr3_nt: TGCAGTGCTAGAGATCTCAGAGTCTCAGGGGAGACCCAGTACTTC

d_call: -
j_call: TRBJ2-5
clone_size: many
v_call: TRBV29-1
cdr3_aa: CSVEVGARIRETQYF
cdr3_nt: TGCAGCGTTGAAGTAGGGGCGAGGATACGAGAGACCCAGTACTTC

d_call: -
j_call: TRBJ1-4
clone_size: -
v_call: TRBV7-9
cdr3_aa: CASSPIRTATNEKLFF
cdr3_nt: TGTGCCAGCAGTCCAATCCGGACAGCAACTAATGAAAAACTGTTTTTT

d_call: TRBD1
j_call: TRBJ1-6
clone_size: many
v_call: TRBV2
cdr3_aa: CASGDSNSPLHF
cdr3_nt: TGTGCCAGCGGGGACAGCAATTCACCCCTCCACTTT

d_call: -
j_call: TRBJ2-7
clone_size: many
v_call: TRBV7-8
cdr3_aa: CASSLGPGPTYEQYF
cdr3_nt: TGTGCCAGCAGCTTAGGGCCAGGGCCTACCTACGAGCAGTACTTC